Presented here are 7 T cell receptor beta chains from one specimen sequenced in a study of T cells in women clearing cervical HPV infection. Measured with immunoSEQ multiplex PCR; TCRdb has only the in-frame clones, and not every one. In total, the table holds tens of thousands of clones. Sample: blood buffy coat. All receptors come from a woman between 18 and 70 years old with a cervical HPV16 infection that either progressed to CIN3+ or cleared (not recorded which).

Remarks on this clone: Read sequence stops 3 residues before the CDR3 end, and the germline J gene provides the missing end. The chain recombines TRBV27 with TRBJ2-1; D possibly corresponds to TRBD1 (5 bases). CDR1 and CDR2 from the germline V gene are MNHEY and SMNVEV (reference sequence). V was pared by 2 bases and J by 5 bases, with 10 bases between. The length of the CDR3 is 14 residues. The covered CDR3 bases are TGTGCCAGCAGTTTACTGGGGCTTCACAATGAG. As protein: CASSLLGLHNE. The CDR3 in full is CASSLLGLHNEQFF.

Details on this clone: The read gets to within 3 residues of the CDR3 end, and the germline J gene fills in the rest. V usage is TRBV30 and J usage is TRBJ1-5; 7 bases are a match to TRBD1. Germline values: CDR1 GTSNPN, CDR2 SVGIG (reference sequence). The CDR3 extends over 13 amino acids. Unmatched junction bases numbered 1, after V lost 5 bases and J lost 0 bases. CDR3 amino acids: CAWGTDSNQPQHF. Incomplete CDR3 DNA: TGTGCCTGGGGGACAGATAGCAATCAGCCC.

On this clone: The CDR3 goes on 3 residues after the read ends, and that part is filled in from the germline J gene. This sequence joins TRBV9 and TRBJ1-5, with D possibly being TRBD1 (5 bases). The germline gives CDR1 SGDLS, CDR2 YYNGEE. The CDR3 runs 14 residues. V lost 4 bases to trimming and J lost 5 bases, with 13 bases between them. Here the CDR3 reads CASSPEGEDQPQHF. The part of the CDR3 DNA that was read is TGTGCCAGCAGCCCCGAAGGGGAAGATCAGCCC.

Concerning this clone itself: With the read ending 3 residues before the CDR3 end, the germline J gene is used to fill in that end. V gene TRBV19 combines with J gene TRBJ2-1; 11 bases map to TRBD2. The CDR3 loop spans 16 amino acids. V trimming: 7 bases; J trimming: 6 bases; junction bases outside the gene matches: 11. Germline CDR1 is LNHDA and CDR2 is SQIVND (reference sequence). This CDR3 is CASKGLAGGPPNEQFF. Partial CDR3 DNA: TGTGCCAGTAAAGGGCTAGCGGGGGGTCCACCCAATGAG.

About this clone itself: The CDR3 is cut off 3 residues early in the read; its end comes from the germline J gene. The chain employs TRBV12-3 or TRBV12-4 and TRBJ2-3; 11 bases line up with TRBD1. This CDR3 has 15 residues. With V trimmed by 5 bases and J by 5 bases, 6 bases remained unmatched. The part of the CDR3 DNA that was read is TGTGCCAGCAGTCTACGGACAGGGGGCAGAGATACG. It codes for CASSLRTGGRDT. The full CDR3 is CASSLRTGGRDTQYF.

Note on this clone: The CDR3 is cut off 3 residues early in the read; its end comes from the germline J gene. This sequence joins TRBV5-6 and TRBJ2-5, with D possibly matching TRBD1 (6 bases). The V end lost 5 bases, the J end lost 1 base, and 9 bases lay between the germline ends. This CDR3 has 13 amino acids. Per germline, CDR1 SGHDT and CDR2 YYEEEE. This chain's CDR3 is CASSTGIQETQYF. Partial CDR3 DNA: TGTGCCAGCAGTACAGGGATCCAAGAGACC.

Concerning this clone: With the read ending 3 residues before the CDR3 end, the germline J gene is used to fill in that end. The chain uses TRBV30 and TRBJ1-1; the match to TRBD1 covers 7 bases. CDR3 length: 15 amino acids. Per the germline V gene, CDR1 is GTSNPN and CDR2 is SVGIG (reference sequence). V gave up 1 base and J gave up 2 bases; unmatched junction bases: 7. Incomplete CDR3 DNA: TGTGCCTGGAGTGCTTTTACAGGGGATAACACTGAA. This translates into CAWSAFTGDNTE. The full CDR3 is CAWSAFTGDNTEAFF.